This T cell receptor (beta chain) originates from a study of T-cell reconstitution after alpha-beta-depleted transplantation in children. During its preparation, the TCRbeta library received unique molecular identifiers. TCRdb re-analysed the PCR reads in MiXCR, keeping a single row per CDR3 protein. The sample lists some 500,000 distinct CDR3 sequences, around a third occurring once. This clonotype was counted ten times or more. This TCR was recovered from a human donor who donated a stem cell graft to a child with aplastic anemia. Sequenced material: PBMCs from the stem cell graft donor, taken from the stem cell graft.

CDR3 region: CASSLLDEQYF. The CDR3, as DNA: TGTGCCAGCAGCTTACTGGACGAGCAGTACTTC. The chain couples TRBV7-9 to TRBJ2-7; D gene uncertain. Trimming shortened V by 2 bases and J by 5 bases, and 4 bases separated the two germline ends. Germline lookup yields CDR1 SEHNR and CDR2 FQNEAQ (reference sequence). The CDR3 is 11 residues long.